This TCR beta chain was captured by sequencing in a study of beta chain features in type 1 diabetes. Findings and caveats of the study: Naive, central memory and Treg TCRB repertoires appeared more alike in patients than in healthy donors. A potential influence of HLA type upon TCRB rearrangement remained unresolved herein. TCRB CDR3 length was moderately but significantly reduced in all four CD4+ subsets of Type 1 diabetes patients.

Markers CD45RO/CCR7/CD25/CD127/CD95/CD27 served to sort CD4+ naive, central memory, regulatory and stem cell-like memory cells. The sequenced template was cDNA made from the entire isolated RNA. The average output of naive, central memory and regulatory T cell samples was several million reads. The assay was immunoSEQ multiplex PCR, and TCRdb's table has in-frame clones only and misses some. The sample lists approximately 140,000 clones; around 8.8% were seen once. A note on this clone: Its target is not known.

The source material was central memory CD4+ T cells from blood. The receptor was isolated from a man aged 30-40 years with type 1 diabetes.

As DNA, the CDR3 is TGTGCCAGCGCAGGGAGGGGCTCCTACGAGCAGTACTTC. Amino acids: CASAGRGSYEQYF. The rearrangement links TRBV6-5 to TRBJ2-7; TRBD2 matches at 7 bases. The junction had 4 bases not matched to a gene; V was cut back by 8 bases and J by 0 bases. Germline V gene data show CDR1 as MNHEY and CDR2 as SVGAGI. The CDR3 is 13 residues long.